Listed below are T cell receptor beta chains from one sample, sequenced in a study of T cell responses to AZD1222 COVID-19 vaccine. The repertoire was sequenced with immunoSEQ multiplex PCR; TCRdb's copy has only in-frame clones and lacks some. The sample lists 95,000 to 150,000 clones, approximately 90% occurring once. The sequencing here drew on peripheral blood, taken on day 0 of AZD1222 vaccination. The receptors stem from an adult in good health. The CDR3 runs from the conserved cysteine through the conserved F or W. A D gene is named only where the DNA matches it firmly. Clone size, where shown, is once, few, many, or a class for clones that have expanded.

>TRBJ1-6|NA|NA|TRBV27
TGTGCCAGCACCCCGCAGAGCTCCTATAATTCACCCCTCCACTTT
CASTPQSSYNSPLHF
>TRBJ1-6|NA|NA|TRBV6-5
TGTGCCAGCAGTTACTCGAGGGGGGTGTCACCCCTCCACTTT
CASSYSRGVSPLHF
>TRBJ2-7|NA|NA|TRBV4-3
TGCGCCAGCAGCCAAGATAATTGGAGCTCCTACGAGCAGTACTTC
CASSQDNWSSYEQYF
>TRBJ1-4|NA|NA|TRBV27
TGTGCCAGCAGTTCCTCGCCAGGGCTCAATGAAAAACTGTTTTTT
CASSSSPGLNEKLFF
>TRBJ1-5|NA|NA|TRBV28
TGTGCCAGCAGCCTCACCCGAGGGGCCGTGCCACATAGCAATCAGCCCCAGCATTTT
CASSLTRGAVPHSNQPQHF
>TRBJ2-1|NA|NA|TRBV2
TGTGCCAGCAGGGGGGTTGAGCAGTTCTTC
CASRGVEQFF
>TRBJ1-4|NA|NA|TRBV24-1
TGTGCCACCAGTGATCGCCGGGGAAATGAAAAACTGTTTTTT
CATSDRRGNEKLFF
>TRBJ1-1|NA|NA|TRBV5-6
TGTGCCAGCAGCTCTGACAGGCAGATGAACACTGAAGCTTTCTTT
CASSSDRQMNTEAFF
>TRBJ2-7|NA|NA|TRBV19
TGTGCCAGTAGTCAAAGACTAGGATACGAGCAGTACTTC
CASSQRLGYEQYF
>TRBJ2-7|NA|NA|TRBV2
TGTGCCAGCAGTCCAACAGGGTGGGGGACCTACGAGCAGTACTTC
CASSPTGWGTYEQYF
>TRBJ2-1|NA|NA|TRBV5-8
TGTGCCAGCAGCCCCGGGACTCACTTTACGGGTGAGCAGTTCTTC
CASSPGTHFTGEQFF
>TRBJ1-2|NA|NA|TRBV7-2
TGTGCCAGCAGCTTAGAGGCCAGGGCGGACTATGGCTACACCTTC
CASSLEARADYGYTF
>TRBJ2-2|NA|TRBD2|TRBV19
TGTGCCAGTATCAGCGGGAGGGGTACCGGGGAGCTGTTTTTT
CASISGRGTGELFF
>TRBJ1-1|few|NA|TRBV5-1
TGCGCCAGCAGCCGGGACAACCGAAGGCCTTTCTTT
CASSRDNRRPFF
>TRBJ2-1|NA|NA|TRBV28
TGTGCCAGCAGTCCGATCAACGACAGGGGTGGCGGGAGAGAAAATGAGCAGTTCTTC
CASSPINDRGGGRENEQFF
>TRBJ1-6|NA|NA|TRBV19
TGTGCCAGTACCGAAGGGAGCAATAATTCACCCCTCCACTTT
CASTEGSNNSPLHF
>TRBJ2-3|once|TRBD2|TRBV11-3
TGTGCCAGCAGCCGGGGGGAGGCTAGCACAGATACGCAGTATTTT
CASSRGEASTDTQYF
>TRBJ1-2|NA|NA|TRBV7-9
TGTGCCAGCAGCTTACAGGGATACGGCTACACCTTC
CASSLQGYGYTF
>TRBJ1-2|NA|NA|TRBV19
TGTGCCAGTAGTATAGACGTCAGCTATGGCTACACCTTC
CASSIDVSYGYTF
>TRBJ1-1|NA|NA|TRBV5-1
TGCGCCAGCAGCTTTGAAGACACTGAAGCTTTCTTT
CASSFEDTEAFF
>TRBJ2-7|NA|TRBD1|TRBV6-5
TGTGCCAGCTTCCGACGGGGACAGGGGGCCTACGAGCAGTACTTC
CASFRRGQGAYEQYF
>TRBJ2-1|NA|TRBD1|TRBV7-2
TGTGCCAGCAGCTTGGTGGGCGTAGGGACAGGAAACAATGAGCAGTTCTTC
CASSLVGVGTGNNEQFF
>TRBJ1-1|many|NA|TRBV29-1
TGCAGCGCCGGAGAGGGAGGTCGGGTGAACACTGAAGCTTTCTTT
CSAGEGGRVNTEAFF
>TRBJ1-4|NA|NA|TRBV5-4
TGTGCCAGCAGCTTGGGACGGGGGGAAAAACTGTTTTTT
CASSLGRGEKLFF
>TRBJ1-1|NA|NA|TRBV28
TGTGCCAGCAGTAATCTGAACACTGAAGCTTTCTTT
CASSNLNTEAFF
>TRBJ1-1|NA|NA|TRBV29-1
TGCAGCGTCGTAAGACAGGCCACGAACACTGAAGCTTTCTTT
CSVVRQATNTEAFF
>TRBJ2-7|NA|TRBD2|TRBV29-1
TGCAGCGTTGAACTAGCGGGAGAACGCTACGAGCAGTACTTC
CSVELAGERYEQYF
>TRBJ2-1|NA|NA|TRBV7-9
TGTGCCAGCAGCCGTGAATGGGGGGTAACCTACAATGAGCAGTTCTTC
CASSREWGVTYNEQFF
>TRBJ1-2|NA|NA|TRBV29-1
TGCAGCGGACTGGACAACTATGGCTACACCTTC
CSGLDNYGYTF
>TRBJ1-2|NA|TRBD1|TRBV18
TGTGCCAGCTCAACAGGGGGCTTCTATGGCTACACCTTC
CASSTGGFYGYTF
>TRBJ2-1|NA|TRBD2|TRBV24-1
TGTGCCACCAGTGCCGTGACTAGCCCTAGCTCCTACAATGAGCAGTTCTTC
CATSAVTSPSSYNEQFF
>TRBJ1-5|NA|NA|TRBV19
TGTGCCAGTAGTAAGGGGCTAGGGGAGGTGGGCAATCAGCCCCAGCATTTT
CASSKGLGEVGNQPQHF
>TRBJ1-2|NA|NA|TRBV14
TGTGCCAGCAGCCTGGGAGGGGAAGGCTACACCTTC
CASSLGGEGYTF
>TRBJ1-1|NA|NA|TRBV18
TGTGCCAGCTCACCATCACAGGCCGGGAACACTGAAGCTTTCTTT
CASSPSQAGNTEAFF
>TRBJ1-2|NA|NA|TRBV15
TGTGCCACCAGCAGAGACCCGGGGTTAAATAACTATGGCTACACCTTC
CATSRDPGLNNYGYTF
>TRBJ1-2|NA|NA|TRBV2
TGTGCCAGCAGTGACCGACGACCCCTAACAATTAGCTTC
CASSDRRPLTISF
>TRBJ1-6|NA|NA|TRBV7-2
TGTGCCAGCAGCTACAGTAAATATAATTCACCCCTCCACTTT
CASSYSKYNSPLHF
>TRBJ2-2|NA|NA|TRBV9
TGTGCCAGCAGCGGCGGAGACCCGAACACCGGGGAGCTGTTTTTT
CASSGGDPNTGELFF
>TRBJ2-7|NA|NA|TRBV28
TGTGCCAGCAGCCCGGGTCCGAACGGCAACGAGCAGTACTTC
CASSPGPNGNEQYF
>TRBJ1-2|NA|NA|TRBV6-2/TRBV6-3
TGTGCCAGCAGTTATACCGGGCTCGGGGGCTACACCTTC
CASSYTGLGGYTF
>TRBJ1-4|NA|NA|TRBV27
TGTGCCAGCAGTTTAAGAGGGGGACTAGCAACTAATGAAAAACTGTTTTTT
CASSLRGGLATNEKLFF
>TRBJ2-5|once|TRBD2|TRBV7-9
TGTGCCAGCAGCCTAATAGGGACTAGTGGATGGGAGACCCAGTACTTC
CASSLIGTSGWETQYF
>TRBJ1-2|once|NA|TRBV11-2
TGTGCCAGCAGCTTAGCACAGGCGACCTATGGCTACACCTTC
CASSLAQATYGYTF
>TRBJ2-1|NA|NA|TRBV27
TGTGCCAGCAGGTGGGCCCAAGCAGCCAATGAGCAGTTCTTC
CASRWAQAANEQFF
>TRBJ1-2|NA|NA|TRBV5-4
TGTGCCAGCAGCTTGCTTGGGCGTACGTATGGCTACACCTTC
CASSLLGRTYGYTF
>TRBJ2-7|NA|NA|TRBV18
TGTGCCAGCTCGGGTCGGGCCGAGAAGGCCTACGAGCAGTACTTC
CASSGRAEKAYEQYF
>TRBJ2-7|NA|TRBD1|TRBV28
TGTGCCAGCAGAAAGGACAGGGGTGCGTCCTACGAGCAGTACTTC
CASRKDRGASYEQYF
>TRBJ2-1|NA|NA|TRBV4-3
TGCGCCAGCAGCCAAGATATGACCAATGAGCAGTTCTTC
CASSQDMTNEQFF
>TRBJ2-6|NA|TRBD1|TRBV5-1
TGCGCCAGCAGTTCCGGGACAGGACTCTCTGGGGCCAACGTCCTGACTTTC
CASSSGTGLSGANVLTF
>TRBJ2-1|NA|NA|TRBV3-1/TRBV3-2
TGTGCCAGCAGCCACTCCTCCGTGGGTGAGCAGTTCTTC
CASSHSSVGEQFF
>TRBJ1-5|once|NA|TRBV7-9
TGTGCCAGCAGCTTAGCTCGGGCGGGGGCAGGGCAGCCCCAGCATTTT
CASSLARAGAGQPQHF
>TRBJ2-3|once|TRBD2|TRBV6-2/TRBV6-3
TGTGCCAGCAGTATGCCTGAGCGGGGCTACACAGATACGCAGTATTTT
CASSMPERGYTDTQYF